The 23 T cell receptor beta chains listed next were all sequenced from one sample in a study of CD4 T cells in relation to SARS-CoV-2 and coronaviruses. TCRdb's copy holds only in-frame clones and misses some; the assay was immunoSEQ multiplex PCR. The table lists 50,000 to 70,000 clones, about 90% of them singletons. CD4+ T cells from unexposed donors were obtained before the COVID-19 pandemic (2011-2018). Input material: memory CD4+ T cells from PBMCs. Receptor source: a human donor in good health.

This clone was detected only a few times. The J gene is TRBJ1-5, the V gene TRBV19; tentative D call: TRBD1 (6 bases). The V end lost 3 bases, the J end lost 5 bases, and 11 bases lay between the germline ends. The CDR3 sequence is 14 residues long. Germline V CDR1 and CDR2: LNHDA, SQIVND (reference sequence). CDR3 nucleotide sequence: TGTGCCAGTAGTATGGGGGGCGGCGATCAGCCCCAGCATTTT. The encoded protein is CASSMGGGDQPQHF.

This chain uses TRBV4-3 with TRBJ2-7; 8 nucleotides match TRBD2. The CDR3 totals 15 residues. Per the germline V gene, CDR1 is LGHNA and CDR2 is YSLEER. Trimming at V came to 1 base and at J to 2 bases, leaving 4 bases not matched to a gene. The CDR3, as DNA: TGCGCCAGCAGCCAAGGAGTAGCGGGGACCTACGAGCAGTACTTC. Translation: CASSQGVAGTYEQYF.

In nucleotides, the CDR3 is TGTGCCATCAGTGGGACGGGGAAATACAATGAGCAGTTCTTC. As protein: CAISGTGKYNEQFF. The chain joins TRBV10-3 to TRBJ2-1, with D possibly TRBD2 on 5 matching bases. The germline CDR1 and CDR2 sequences are ENHRY and SYGVKD. This CDR3 comprises 14 residues. Trimming took 4 bases from V and 4 from J, leaving 11 bases between them.

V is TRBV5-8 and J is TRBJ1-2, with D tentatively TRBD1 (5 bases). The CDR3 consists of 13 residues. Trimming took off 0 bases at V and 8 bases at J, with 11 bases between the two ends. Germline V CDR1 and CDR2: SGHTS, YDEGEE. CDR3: CASSLEGVRGYTF. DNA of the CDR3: TGTGCCAGCAGCTTGGAAGGGGTGAGAGGCTACACCTTC.

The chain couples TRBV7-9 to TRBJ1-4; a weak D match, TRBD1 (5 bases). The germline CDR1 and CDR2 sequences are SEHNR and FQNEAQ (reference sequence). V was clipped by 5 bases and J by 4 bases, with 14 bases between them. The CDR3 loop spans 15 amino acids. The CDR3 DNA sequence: TGTGCCAGCAGCCCGGGGGAAGGAGTTAATGAAAAACTGTTTTTT. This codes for CASSPGEGVNEKLFF.

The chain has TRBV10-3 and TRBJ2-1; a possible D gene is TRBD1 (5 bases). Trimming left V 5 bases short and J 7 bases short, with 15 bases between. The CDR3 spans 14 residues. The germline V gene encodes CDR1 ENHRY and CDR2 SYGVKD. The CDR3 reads CAISPQGTSNEQFF. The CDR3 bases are TGTGCCATCAGTCCGCAGGGTACTTCGAATGAGCAGTTCTTC.

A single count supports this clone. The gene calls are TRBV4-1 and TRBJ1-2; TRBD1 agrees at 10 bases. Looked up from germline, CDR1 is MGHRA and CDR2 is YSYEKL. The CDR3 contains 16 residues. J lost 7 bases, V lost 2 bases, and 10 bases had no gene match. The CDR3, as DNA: TGCGCCAGCAGCCAAATTGGGACAGGGGCGGTCAGTGGCTACACCTTC. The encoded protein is CASSQIGTGAVSGYTF.

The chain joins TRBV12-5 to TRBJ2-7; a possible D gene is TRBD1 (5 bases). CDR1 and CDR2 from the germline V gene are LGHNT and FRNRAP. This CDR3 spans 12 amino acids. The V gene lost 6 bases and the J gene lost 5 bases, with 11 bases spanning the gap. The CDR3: CASGPGRDEQYF. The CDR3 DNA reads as TGTGCTAGTGGCCCCGGCAGGGACGAGCAGTACTTC. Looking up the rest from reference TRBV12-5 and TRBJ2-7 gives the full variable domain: DARVTQTPRHKVTEMGQEVTMRCQPILGHNTVFWYRQTMMQGLELLAYFRNRAPLDDSGMPKDRFSAEMPDATLATLKIQPSEPRDSAVYFCASGPGRDEQYFGPGTRLTVT.

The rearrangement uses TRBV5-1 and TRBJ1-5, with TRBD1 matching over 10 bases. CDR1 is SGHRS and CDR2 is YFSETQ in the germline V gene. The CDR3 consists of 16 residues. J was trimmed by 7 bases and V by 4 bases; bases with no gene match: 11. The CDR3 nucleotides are TGCGCCAGCAGCCCGAAACCCGGGACAGGGGTACAGCCCCAGCATTTT. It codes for CASSPKPGTGVQPQHF.

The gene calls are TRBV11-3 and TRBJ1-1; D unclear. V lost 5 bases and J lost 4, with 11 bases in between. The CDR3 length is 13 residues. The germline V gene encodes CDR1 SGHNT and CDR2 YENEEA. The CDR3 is CASSPRGGTEAFF. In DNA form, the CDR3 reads TGTGCCAGCAGCCCCCGGGGTGGCACTGAAGCTTTCTTT.

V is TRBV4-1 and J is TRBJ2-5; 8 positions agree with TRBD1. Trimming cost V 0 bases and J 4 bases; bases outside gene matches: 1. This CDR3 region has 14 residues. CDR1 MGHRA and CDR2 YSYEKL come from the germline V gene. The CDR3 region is CASSQEGQGETQYF. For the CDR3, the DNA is TGCGCCAGCAGCCAAGAAGGACAGGGAGAGACCCAGTACTTC.

The CDR3 region has the DNA TGTGCCAGTAGTATGGGGAGCGATAGCAATCAGCCCCAGCATTTT. Protein sequence: CASSMGSDSNQPQHF. The chain has TRBV19 and TRBJ1-5, with unresolved D. V lost 3 bases, J lost 0 bases, and 9 bases lay in between. This CDR3 has 15 amino acids. Germline V gene sequence: CDR1 LNHDA, CDR2 SQIVND (reference sequence). Complete variable domain (other parts from reference TRBV19 and TRBJ1-5): DGGITQSPKYLFRKEGQNVTLSCEQNLNHDAMYWYRQDPGQGLRLIYYSQIVNDFQKGDIAEGYSVSREKKESFPLTVTSAQKNPTAFYLCASSMGSDSNQPQHFGDGTRLSIL.

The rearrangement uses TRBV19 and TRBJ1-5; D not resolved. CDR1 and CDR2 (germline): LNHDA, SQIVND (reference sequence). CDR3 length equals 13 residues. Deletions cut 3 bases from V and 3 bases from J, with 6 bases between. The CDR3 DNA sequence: TGTGCCAGTAGTATGACGGACAATCAGCCCCAGCATTTT. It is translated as CASSMTDNQPQHF.

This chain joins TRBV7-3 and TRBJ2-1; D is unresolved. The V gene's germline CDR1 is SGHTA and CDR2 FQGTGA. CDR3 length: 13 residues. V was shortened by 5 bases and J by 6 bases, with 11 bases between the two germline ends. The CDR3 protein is CASSRASINEQFF. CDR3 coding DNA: TGTGCCAGCAGCCGCGCTTCAATCAATGAGCAGTTCTTC.

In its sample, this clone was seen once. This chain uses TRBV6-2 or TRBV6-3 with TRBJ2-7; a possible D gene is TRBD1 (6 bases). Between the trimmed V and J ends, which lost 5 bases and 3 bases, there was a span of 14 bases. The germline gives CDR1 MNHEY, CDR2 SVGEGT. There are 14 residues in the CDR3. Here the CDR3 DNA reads TGTGCCAGCAGTCGCTACACAGGGAACTACGAGCAGTACTTC. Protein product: CASSRYTGNYEQYF.

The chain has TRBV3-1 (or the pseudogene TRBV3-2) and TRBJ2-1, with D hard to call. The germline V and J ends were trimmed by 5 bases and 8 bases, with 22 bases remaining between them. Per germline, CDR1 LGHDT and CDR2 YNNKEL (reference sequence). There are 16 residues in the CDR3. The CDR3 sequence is CASSSRPVQAADEQFF. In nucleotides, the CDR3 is TGTGCCAGCAGCTCGCGCCCGGTTCAGGCCGCCGATGAGCAGTTCTTC.

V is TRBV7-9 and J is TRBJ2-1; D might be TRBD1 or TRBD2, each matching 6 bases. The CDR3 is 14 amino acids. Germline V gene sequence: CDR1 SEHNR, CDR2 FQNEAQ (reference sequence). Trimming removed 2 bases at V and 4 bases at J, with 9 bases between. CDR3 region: CASSLRGAYNEQFF. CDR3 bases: TGTGCCAGCAGCTTAAGGGGGGCTTACAATGAGCAGTTCTTC.

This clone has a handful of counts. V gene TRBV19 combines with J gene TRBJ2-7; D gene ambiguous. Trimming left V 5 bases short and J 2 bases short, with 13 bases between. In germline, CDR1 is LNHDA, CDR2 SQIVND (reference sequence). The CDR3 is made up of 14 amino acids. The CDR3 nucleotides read TGTGCCAGTAGTGTGCAATACGGAACCTACGAGCAGTACTTC. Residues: CASSVQYGTYEQYF.

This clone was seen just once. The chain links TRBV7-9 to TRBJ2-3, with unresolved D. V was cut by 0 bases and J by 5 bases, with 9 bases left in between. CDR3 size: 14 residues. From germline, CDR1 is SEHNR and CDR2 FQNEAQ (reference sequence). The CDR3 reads CASSLAAPRDTQYF. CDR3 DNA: TGTGCCAGCAGCTTAGCCGCACCTAGAGATACGCAGTATTTT.

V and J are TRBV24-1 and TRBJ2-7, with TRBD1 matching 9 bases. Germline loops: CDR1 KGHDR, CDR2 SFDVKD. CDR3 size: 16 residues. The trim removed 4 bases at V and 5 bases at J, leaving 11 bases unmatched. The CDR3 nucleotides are TGTGCCACCAGTGACGCCGGACAGGGGCCCTCAAACGAGCAGTACTTC. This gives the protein CATSDAGQGPSNEQYF.

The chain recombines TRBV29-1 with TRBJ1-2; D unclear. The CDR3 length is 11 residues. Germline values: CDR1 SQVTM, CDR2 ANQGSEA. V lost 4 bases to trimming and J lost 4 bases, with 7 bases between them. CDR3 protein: CSVAQAYGYTF. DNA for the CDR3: TGCAGCGTTGCGCAGGCCTATGGCTACACCTTC.

Here the CDR3 DNA reads TGCGCCAGCAGCTTGGTGTCCGAGCAGTACTTC. It specifies CASSLVSEQYF. V is TRBV5-1 and J is TRBJ2-7; D is ambiguous. Germline assignment: CDR1 SGHRS and CDR2 YFSETQ. The CDR3 loop spans 11 amino acids. V lost 0 bases to trimming and J lost 6 bases, with 4 bases between them.

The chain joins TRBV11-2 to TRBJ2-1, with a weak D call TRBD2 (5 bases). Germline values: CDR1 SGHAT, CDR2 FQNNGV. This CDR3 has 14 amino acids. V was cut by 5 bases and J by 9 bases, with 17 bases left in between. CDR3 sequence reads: CASSPRRYEGEQFF. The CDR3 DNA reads TGTGCCAGCAGCCCGCGGAGGTACGAGGGTGAGCAGTTCTTC.